These T cell receptor beta chains were read from a single sample in a study of T-cell memory formation after mild COVID-19. TCRdb redid the calling of the 5' RACE reads with MiXCR, one entry per CDR3 protein. This sample yields approximately 440,000 distinct CDR3 sequences, of which approximately 20% are seen a single time; around 8% belongs to the top ten. The sequencing input was PBMCs or a T cell subset sorted from them (not recorded which). Receptor source: an adult woman who had mild COVID-19 (a few samples of this study predate the infection). Cell type and time point are not known. Both conserved end residues are part of each CDR3. The order of the fields is V gene, clone size, J gene, CDR3 protein. The size field is filled for only some rows; it gives once, few, many or a size class.

TRBV18	.	TRBJ1-3	CASSPLGGAGNTIYF
TRBV2	once	TRBJ2-1	CASSSGGHYNEQFF
TRBV20-1	.	TRBJ1-2	CSARGTAPGGYTF
TRBV5-1	few	TRBJ2-1	CASSSGQGAYNEQFF
TRBV2	.	TRBJ1-2	CASSGDRSDYTF
TRBV7-2	once	TRBJ2-1	CASSLRTGANEQFF
TRBV3-1	.	TRBJ1-2	CATSKEAAWSHRYTF
TRBV20-1	many	TRBJ1-3	CSARADSFSGNTIYF
TRBV4-2	.	TRBJ2-7	CASSQGSGPLAGRAYEQYF
TRBV20-1	.	TRBJ2-7	CSARSRSHSYEQYF
TRBV27	many	TRBJ2-7	CASSLYGARSSYEQYF
TRBV24-1	.	TRBJ2-7	CATSDSGNSYEQYF
TRBV29-1	few	TRBJ2-7	CSVATGSWMEEQYF